These 29 T cell receptor beta chains originate from one sample sequenced in a study of T cell clonotyping in hematopoietic cell transplantation. The repertoire was sequenced with immunoSEQ multiplex PCR; TCRdb's copy has only in-frame clones and lacks some. Here the sample spans fewer than 50,000 clones, over 75% being singletons. Indicated time point: recipient sample about 28 days before transplant, after cytoreduction. This material consisted of peripheral blood mononuclear cells, taken before stem cell transplant. The receptors shown here come from a man aged 55 to 69 with biphenotypic leukemia. Some clones in this sample may be carry-over from other donors' samples.

The CDR3 protein is CASSKNRLETQYF. CDR3 nucleotides: TGCGCCAGCAGCAAAAACCGCCTTGAGACCCAGTACTTC. The chain couples TRBV5-1 to TRBJ2-5; D gene unclear. CDR3 length: 13 residues. V lost 4 bases to trimming and J lost 5 bases, with 12 bases between them. The V gene's germline CDR1 is SGHRS and CDR2 YFSETQ.

This clone was detected once. The chain links TRBV18 to TRBJ1-2; the match to TRBD1 covers 8 bases. The CDR3 runs to 17 residues. The ends lost 2 bases at V and 8 bases at J; junction bases unmatched: 16. Germline CDR1 is KGHSH and CDR2 is LQKENI. The DNA of the CDR3 is TGTGCCAGCTCACCATCTCCCGGACAGGGCGTAATAGGCGGCTACACCTTC. Amino acid sequence: CASSPSPGQGVIGGYTF.

This chain links TRBV7-3 with TRBJ2-2; D unresolved. This CDR3 region has 14 residues. The germline gives CDR1 SGHTA, CDR2 FQGTGA. Deletions cut 0 bases from V and 5 bases from J, with 7 bases between. The CDR3 region is CASSLTSWTGELFF. CDR3 nucleotide sequence: TGTGCCAGCAGCTTAACCTCATGGACCGGGGAGCTGTTTTTT.

The V and J genes are TRBV2 and TRBJ2-7; no definite D call. With 5 bases removed from V and 2 bases from J, the gap between germline ends came to 10 bases. Per the germline V gene, CDR1 is SNHLY and CDR2 is FYNNEI. The CDR3 runs 13 residues. In nucleotides, the CDR3 is TGTGCCAGCAGTCCCCCCTACACCTACGAGCAGTACTTC. Its protein product is CASSPPYTYEQYF.

The chain uses TRBV4-1 and TRBJ2-2, with D uncertain. Germline V gene data show CDR1 as MGHRA and CDR2 as YSYEKL. The CDR3 consists of 14 residues. V dropped 0 bases and J dropped 1 base, with 3 bases sitting between them. The CDR3 here is CASSQERNTGELFF. As DNA, the CDR3 is TGCGCCAGCAGCCAAGAGAGGAACACCGGGGAGCTGTTTTTT.

V is TRBV4-1 and J is TRBJ2-7, with D possibly TRBD2 on 5 matching bases. This CDR3 is built from 16 residues. V shed 4 bases and J shed 0 bases, with 16 bases lying between them. Germline lookup yields CDR1 MGHRA and CDR2 YSYEKL. The CDR3 loop reads CASSRGLGPYSYEQYF. The CDR3 DNA is TGCGCCAGCAGCCGAGGACTCGGGCCCTACTCCTACGAGCAGTACTTC.

This chain links TRBV11-2 with TRBJ2-1, with 8 bases that match TRBD2. With V trimmed by 3 bases and J by 9 bases, 10 bases remained unmatched. The CDR3 runs to 15 residues. Germline assignment: CDR1 SGHAT and CDR2 FQNNGV. DNA of the CDR3: TGTGCCAGCAGCTTTTCGGGACTAGGGATGGGTGAGCAGTTCTTC. Encoded protein: CASSFSGLGMGEQFF.

With regard to this clone: One end of the junction does not line up with germline, which may come from a read error. The gene calls are TRBV7-7 and TRBJ2-5; D gene unclear. The germline V gene has CDR1 SSHAT and CDR2 FNYEAQ (reference sequence). The CDR3 is 13 residues long. The CDR3 bases are TGTGCTAGCAGCTTAGTCCCCCAAGAGACCCAGTACTTC. Residues: CASSLVPQETQYF. The complete variable domain, with remaining parts taken from reference TRBV7-7 and TRBJ2-5, reads GAGVSQSPRYKVTKRGQDVTLRCDPISSHATLYWYQQALGQGPEFLTYFNYEAQPDKSGLPSDRFSAERPEGSISTLTIQRTEQRDSAMYRCASSLVPQETQYFGPGTRLLVL.

The V call is TRBV6-1, the J call TRBJ1-1; 8 bases map to TRBD1. After removal of 10 bases from V and 7 bases from J, the junction contained 11 bases not matched to a gene. The CDR3 is made up of 13 amino acids. Germline V lookup: CDR1 MNHNS, CDR2 SASEGT. CDR3 in DNA: TGTGCCACCCAACCGACAGGGGCCATTGAAGCTTTCTTT. Translation gives CATQPTGAIEAFF.

This clone has only a few counts. The chain links TRBV5-6 to TRBJ1-1; D uncertain. The V end lost 0 bases, the J end lost 6 bases, and 3 bases lay between the germline ends. The CDR3 has 11 amino acids. Germline V CDR1 and CDR2: SGHDT, YYEEEE. CDR3 region: CASSLGPEAFF. CDR3 sequence (DNA): TGTGCCAGCAGCTTGGGGCCTGAAGCTTTCTTT.

This clone was counted only a few times. This chain joins TRBV7-9 and TRBJ2-1; D is unclear. Germline-derived CDR1 and CDR2 are SEHNR and FQNEAQ (reference sequence). V lost 0 bases to trimming and J lost 1 base, with 1 base between them. This CDR3 is 13 amino acids long. The CDR3 bases are TGTGCCAGCAGCTTAGCGTCCTACAATGAGCAGTTCTTC. Its protein product is CASSLASYNEQFF.

CDR3 nucleotides: TGTGCCAGCAGCGCACCCCAGGATAGTAGAGAGACCCAGTACTTC. This translates into CASSAPQDSRETQYF. V and J are TRBV9 and TRBJ2-5; D is unclear. Germline V CDR1 and CDR2: SGDLS, YYNGEE. This CDR3 spans 15 amino acids. V lost 3 bases and J lost 4, with 16 bases in between.

The rearrangement uses TRBV2 and TRBJ2-7, with unresolved D. The V and J ends lost 8 bases and 2 bases respectively, with 16 bases between them. This CDR3 contains 14 residues. Germline V gene data show CDR1 as SNHLY and CDR2 as FYNNEI. The CDR3 DNA is TGTGCCAGCCAATCGGCTGGGAATACCTACGAGCAGTACTTC. Encoded protein: CASQSAGNTYEQYF.

The CDR3 DNA sequence: TGTGCCAGCAGCTTCCCTAGCGGGATGGGAGTGGATGAGCAGTTCTTC. It yields the protein CASSFPSGMGVDEQFF. The rearrangement links TRBV7-9 to TRBJ2-1; 9 bases map to TRBD2. Germline values: CDR1 SEHNR, CDR2 FQNEAQ (reference sequence). The CDR3 has 16 residues. With V trimmed by 3 bases and J by 8 bases, 11 bases remained unmatched.

This sequence joins TRBV7-2 and TRBJ1-1; tentatively, D is TRBD1 (6 bases). The CDR3 sequence is 16 residues long. The germline V and J ends were trimmed by 0 bases and 1 base, with 12 bases remaining between them. Germline V gene data show CDR1 as SGHTA and CDR2 as FQGNSA. CDR3 DNA sequence: TGTGCCAGCAGCTTAGCGGGGGGGCACGGGAACACTGAAGCTTTCTTT. Translating it yields CASSLAGGHGNTEAFF. Variable domain in full (rest from reference TRBV7-2 and TRBJ1-1): GAGVSQSPSNKVTEKGKDVELRCDPISGHTALYWYRQSLGQGLEFLIYFQGNSAPDKSGLPSDRFSAERTGGSVSTLTIQRTQQEDSAVYLCASSLAGGHGNTEAFFGQGTRLTVV.

This sequence joins TRBV5-1 and TRBJ2-7; a possible D gene is TRBD1 (6 bases). The CDR3 runs to 15 residues. With 0 bases removed from V and 7 bases from J, the gap between germline ends came to 17 bases. CDR1 is SGHRS and CDR2 is YFSETQ in the germline V gene. CDR3 in DNA: TGCGCCAGCAGCTTGGACAGGGCGGGTCCGGGTGAGCAGTACTTC. Its protein product is CASSLDRAGPGEQYF.

The chain has TRBV6-1 and TRBJ1-2; D not certain. CDR1 and CDR2 from the germline V gene are MNHNS and SASEGT. V lost 11 bases to trimming and J lost 8 bases, with 21 bases between them. The CDR3 spans 13 residues. The CDR3 nucleotides read TGTGCCTCCGCCGAGGTTCACTTCGGGGGCTACACCTTC. Protein sequence: CASAEVHFGGYTF.

This chain uses TRBV7-6 with TRBJ1-1; D ambiguous. Looked up from germline, CDR1 is SGHVS and CDR2 is FNYEAQ. The V end was cut by 5 bases, the J end by 1 base, with 14 bases between. The CDR3 length is 15 residues. The CDR3 DNA reads as TGTGCCAGCAGCGTTTGGGAGACTGGGAACACTGAAGCTTTCTTT. Translation gives CASSVWETGNTEAFF. The full variable domain, completed using reference TRBV7-6 and TRBJ1-1, is GAGVSQSPRYKVTKRGQDVALRCDPISGHVSLYWYRQALGQGPEFLTYFNYEAQQDKSGLPNDRFSAERPEGSISTLTIQRTEQRDSAMYRCASSVWETGNTEAFFGQGTRLTVV.

The chain is built from TRBV28 and TRBJ1-2; D remains ambiguous. Germline loops: CDR1 MDHEN, CDR2 SYDVKM. The CDR3 contains 13 residues. V lost 6 bases and J lost 1, with 9 bases in between. The CDR3 DNA follows: TGTGCCAGCAGCTACACGGATAACTATGGCTACACCTTC. Protein sequence: CASSYTDNYGYTF.

V is TRBV5-1 and J is TRBJ2-5, with no clear D. This CDR3 spans 13 amino acids. Germline V gives CDR1 SGHRS, CDR2 YFSETQ. The V gene lost 1 base and the J gene lost 5 bases, with 9 bases spanning the gap. In nucleotides, the CDR3 is TGCGCCAGCAGCTTGAGGCCTCGGGAGACCCAGTACTTC. This codes for CASSLRPRETQYF.

The chain is built from TRBV9 and TRBJ2-5; either TRBD1 or TRBD2 may supply D (5 bases each). V was cut by 0 bases and J by 1 base, with 13 bases left in between. Per the germline V gene, CDR1 is SGDLS and CDR2 is YYNGEE. This CDR3 contains 16 residues. CDR3 protein: CASSVGDPRGQETQYF. CDR3 DNA: TGTGCCAGCAGCGTAGGGGACCCCCGGGGCCAAGAGACCCAGTACTTC.

The gene calls are TRBV27 and TRBJ2-7; 10 bases are shared with TRBD1. V shed 7 bases and J 8 bases; nucleotides not matched to a gene: 8. This CDR3 is 13 amino acids long. Germline assignment: CDR1 MNHEY and CDR2 SMNVEV (reference sequence). CDR3 protein: CASIGTGVGQQYF. The CDR3, as DNA: TGTGCCAGCATAGGGACAGGGGTCGGCCAGCAGTACTTC.

This clone was observed a single time. The chain carries TRBV5-1 and TRBJ1-4; 11 positions match TRBD1. Germline values: CDR1 SGHRS, CDR2 YFSETQ. CDR3 length equals 15 residues. V lost 4 bases to trimming and J lost 7 bases; unmatched junction nucleotides: 6. The CDR3 reads CASSDPGTGGEKLFF. In DNA form, the CDR3 reads TGCGCCAGCAGCGACCCCGGGACAGGGGGTGAAAAACTGTTTTTT.

This sequence joins TRBV28 and TRBJ2-7; D is possibly TRBD1 (6 bases). There are 18 residues in the CDR3. V dropped 2 bases and J dropped 4 bases, with 24 bases sitting between them. From germline, CDR1 is MDHEN and CDR2 SYDVKM. CDR3 bases: TGTGCCAGCAGTTTAAAACCTTGGGGGCATGGGGGAACATACGAGCAGTACTTC. Translated: CASSLKPWGHGGTYEQYF.

The chain uses TRBV27 and TRBJ1-1, with 8 nucleotides matching TRBD1. With 8 bases clipped from V and 9 bases from J, the junction kept 17 bases outside the gene matches. There are 15 residues in the CDR3. Germline lookup yields CDR1 MNHEY and CDR2 SMNVEV (reference sequence). The CDR3 loop reads CASFSAGQETTQAFF. CDR3 nucleotides: TGTGCCAGCTTCTCTGCGGGACAGGAGACTACCCAAGCTTTCTTT.

The rearrangement links TRBV28 to TRBJ2-7, with D possibly matching TRBD1 (6 bases). Germline CDR1 is MDHEN and CDR2 is SYDVKM. The V end lost 5 bases, the J end lost 2 bases, and 19 bases lay between the germline ends. This CDR3 comprises 16 residues. The CDR3 here is CASSPPRDKFTYEQYF. CDR3 nucleotide sequence: TGTGCCAGCAGTCCACCCCGGGACAAATTTACCTACGAGCAGTACTTC.

The chain recombines TRBV23-1 with TRBJ2-5; TRBD2 agrees at 8 bases. TRBV23-1 belongs to the ORF category, with a function that is uncertain. With V trimmed by 6 bases and J by 5 bases, 29 bases remained unmatched. CDR3 length: 21 residues. CDR3 DNA: TGCGCCAGCAGACGCCACCGCTTTACCGGGACTATCACGGGAGGGTCGGAGACCCAGTACTTC. Its translation is CASRRHRFTGTITGGSETQYF.

The chain links TRBV5-1 to TRBJ1-5; TRBD1 is a possible D gene (6 bases). From germline, CDR1 is SGHRS and CDR2 YFSETQ. There are 13 residues in the CDR3. Trimming left V 0 bases short and J 8 bases short, with 9 bases between. CDR3 in DNA: TGCGCCAGCAGCTTGGCAGGGGCTGAGCCCCAGCATTTT. Translated, it gives CASSLAGAEPQHF.

This chain connects TRBV7-3 to TRBJ2-7; 7 bases fit TRBD2. CDR1 is SGHTA and CDR2 is FQGTGA in the germline V gene. V dropped 5 bases and J dropped 0; count of bases not matched to a gene: 7. The CDR3 has 15 amino acids. CDR3 bases: TGTGCCAGCAGCCGAGGACTAGGAAGCTCCTACGAGCAGTACTTC. This sequence encodes CASSRGLGSSYEQYF.